This entry lists 10 T cell receptor beta chains sequenced from one sample in a study of blood T cells in healthy people across ages. Combining a sample-barcoded 5' primer with a J-beta primer mix, a second PCR ran for roughly 7 to 12 cycles. TCRdb itself ran the 5' RACE reads through MiXCR, one entry per CDR3 protein. The sample shows more than 800,000 distinct CDR3 sequences, over 35% of them seen only once. Material for sequencing was blood. Source of these receptors: a woman in her sixties in good health.

CDR3 nucleotide sequence: TGTGCCTCCGAGGATGGACAGGGGGCCTACGAGCAGTACTTC. Encoded protein: CASEDGQGAYEQYF. The J gene is TRBJ2-7, the V gene TRBV10-3; 10 positions agree with TRBD1. This CDR3 is 14 amino acids long. Germline values: CDR1 ENHRY, CDR2 SYGVKD. Trimming at V came to 11 bases and at J to 2 bases, leaving 9 bases not matched to a gene.

The genes are TRBV6-2 or TRBV6-3 and TRBJ1-1; 8 bases are shared with TRBD1. Germline V gene sequence: CDR1 MNHEY, CDR2 SVGEGT. The CDR3 sequence is 14 residues long. After removal of 8 bases from V and 6 bases from J, the junction contained 11 bases not matched to a gene. The CDR3 sequence is CASGPWTGISEAFF. DNA for the CDR3: TGTGCCAGCGGACCCTGGACAGGGATATCTGAAGCTTTCTTT.

CDR3 loop: CASSPAGLRGEQFF. DNA of the CDR3: TGTGCCAGCTCACCGGCAGGTCTAAGAGGTGAGCAGTTCTTC. The genes are TRBV18 and TRBJ2-1; D not certain. V was pared by 3 bases and J by 9 bases, with 15 bases between. Germline values: CDR1 KGHSH, CDR2 LQKENI. CDR3 size: 14 residues.

This clonotype was counted ten times or more. The rearrangement links TRBV20-1 to TRBJ1-1; 7 bases fit TRBD1. V shed 3 bases and J 0 bases; nucleotides not matched to a gene: 7. Germline V CDR1 and CDR2: DFQATT, SNEGSKA (reference sequence). This CDR3 contains 15 residues. CDR3 DNA: TGCAGTGCTAGGAAGAGGGGACAGATGAACACTGAAGCTTTCTTT. It encodes CSARKRGQMNTEAFF.

This chain connects TRBV3-1 to TRBJ2-7; D call uncertain. Germline-derived CDR1 and CDR2 are LGHDT and YNNKEL (reference sequence). The CDR3 loop spans 14 amino acids. Trimming took 4 bases from V and 6 from J, leaving 16 bases between them. CDR3 nucleotide sequence: TGTGCCAGCAGCCCCTTAACCGTAGCTTCCGAGCAGTACTTC. Its protein is CASSPLTVASEQYF.

Only one count was recorded for this clonotype. V and J are TRBV24-1 and TRBJ2-7; the D gene could be TRBD1 or TRBD2 (5 bases each). The J call is doubtful: the DNA matches TRBJ2-5 better. Germline V CDR1 and CDR2: KGHDR, SFDVKD. This CDR3 has 13 amino acids. The CDR3 region is CATSEGERGTQYF. In nucleotides, the CDR3 is TGTGCCACCAGTGAGGGCGAGAGGGGGACCCAGTACTTC.

V usage is TRBV9 and J usage is TRBJ2-2; 13 bases are a match to TRBD2. The trim removed 4 bases at V and 3 bases at J, leaving 9 bases unmatched. This CDR3 spans 18 amino acids. Germline CDR1 is SGDLS and CDR2 is YYNGEE. The CDR3 sequence is CASSPLAGGGMDTGELFF. The DNA for the CDR3 is TGTGCCAGCAGCCCACTAGCGGGAGGGGGGATGGACACCGGGGAGCTGTTTTTT.

The chain joins TRBV9 to TRBJ2-7; TRBD1 might be the D (5 bases). There are 16 residues in the CDR3. The V gene's germline CDR1 is SGDLS and CDR2 YYNGEE. Trimming removed 0 bases at V and 2 bases at J, with 15 bases between. The CDR3 bases are TGTGCCAGCAGCGTAGCCCCCGCAGGGCCGACCTACGAGCAGTACTTC. Amino acid sequence: CASSVAPAGPTYEQYF.

This clonotype was seen only a few times. The CDR3 DNA is TGTGCCAGCAAGGGGGTATTAGCATTCTACGAGCAGTACTTC. It encodes CASKGVLAFYEQYF. V is TRBV27 and J is TRBJ2-7; D possibly corresponds to TRBD1 (6 bases). This CDR3 region has 14 residues. Trimming removed 7 bases from V and 3 bases from J, with 16 bases in between. Germline V gene data show CDR1 as MNHEY and CDR2 as SMNVEV (reference sequence).

The chain links TRBV6-1 to TRBJ2-5; no firm D call. The last part of the DNA fits TRBJ2-7 better; the J call may be wrong. Germline CDR1 and CDR2: MNHNS and SASEGT. The CDR3 length is 12 residues. The CDR3 coding sequence is TGTGCCAGCAACGGGCACGTCTACGAGCAGTACTTC. Translating gives CASNGHVYEQYF.